Included here is one TCR beta chain sequence, with context. Its antigen is still unknown. These data belong to a study of T cell responses to AZD1222 COVID-19 vaccine. Study-wide findings and caveats: Along spike, vaccine-associated CD4 TCRs were found throughout, with dominance at 160-218 and 743-854. Samples come after the peak T cell response, not at day 14. Donors were mostly white British, more females; clonal diversity possibly underestimated.

The CDR3 totals 16 residues. CDR1 and CDR2 (germline): LGHNA, YSLEER. Trimming took 0 bases from V and 5 from J, leaving 16 bases between them. The repertoire was sequenced with immunoSEQ multiplex PCR; TCRdb's copy has only in-frame clones and lacks some. The sample holds more than 120,000 clones; nearly 90% are singletons and the top ten take approximately 5.6%. The sample was peripheral blood, taken 28 days after the second dose of the MenACWY control vaccine. The clonotype originates from an adult who received the MenACWY meningococcal vaccine as a control. The rearrangement uses TRBV4-3 and TRBJ1-1; a possible D gene is TRBD1 (5 bases). In nucleotides, the CDR3 is TGCGCCAGCAGCCAAGACGTAAGTCAGGGATCGACTGAAGCTTTCTTT. Protein sequence: CASSQDVSQGSTEAFF.